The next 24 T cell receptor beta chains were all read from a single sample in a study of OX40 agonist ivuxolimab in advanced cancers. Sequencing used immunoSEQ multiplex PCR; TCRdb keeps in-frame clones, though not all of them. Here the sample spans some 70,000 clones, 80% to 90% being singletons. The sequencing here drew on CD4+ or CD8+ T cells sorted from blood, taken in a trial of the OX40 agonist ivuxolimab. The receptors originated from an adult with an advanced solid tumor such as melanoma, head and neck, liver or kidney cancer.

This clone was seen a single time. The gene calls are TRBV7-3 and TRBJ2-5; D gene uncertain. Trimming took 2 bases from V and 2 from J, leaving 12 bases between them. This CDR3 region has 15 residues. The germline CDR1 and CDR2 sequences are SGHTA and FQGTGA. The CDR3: CASSLDPGAQETQYF. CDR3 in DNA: TGTGCCAGCAGCTTAGATCCAGGAGCGCAAGAGACCCAGTACTTC.

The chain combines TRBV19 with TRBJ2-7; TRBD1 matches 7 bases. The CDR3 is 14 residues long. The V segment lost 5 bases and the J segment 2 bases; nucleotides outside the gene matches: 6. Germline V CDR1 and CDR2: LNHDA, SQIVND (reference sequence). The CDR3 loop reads CASSPGQPTYEQYF. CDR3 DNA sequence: TGTGCCAGTAGTCCGGGACAGCCCACCTACGAGCAGTACTTC.

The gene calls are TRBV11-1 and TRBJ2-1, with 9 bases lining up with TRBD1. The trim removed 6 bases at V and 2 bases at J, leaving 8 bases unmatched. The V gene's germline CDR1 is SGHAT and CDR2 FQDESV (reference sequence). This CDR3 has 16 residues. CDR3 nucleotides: TGTGCCAGCAGTGCCGACAGGGGGTTTACCTACAATGAGCAGTTCTTC. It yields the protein CASSADRGFTYNEQFF.

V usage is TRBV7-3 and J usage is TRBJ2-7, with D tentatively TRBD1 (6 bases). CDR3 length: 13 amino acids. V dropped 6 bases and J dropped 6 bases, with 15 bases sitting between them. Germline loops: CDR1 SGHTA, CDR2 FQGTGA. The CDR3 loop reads CASSPGDLGEQYF. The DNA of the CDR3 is TGTGCCAGCAGTCCAGGGGATTTGGGCGAGCAGTACTTC.

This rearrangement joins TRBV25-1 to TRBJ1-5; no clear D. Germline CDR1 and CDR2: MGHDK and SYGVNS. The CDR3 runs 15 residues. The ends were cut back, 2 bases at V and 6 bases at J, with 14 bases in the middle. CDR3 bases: TGTGCCAGCAGTGAAGAGGCAGGATTCGGTCAGCCCCAGCATTTT. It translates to CASSEEAGFGQPQHF.

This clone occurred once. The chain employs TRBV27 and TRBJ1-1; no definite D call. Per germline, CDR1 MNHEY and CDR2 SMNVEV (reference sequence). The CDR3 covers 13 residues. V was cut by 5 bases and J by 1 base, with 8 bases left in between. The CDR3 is CASSGRENTEAFF. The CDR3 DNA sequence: TGTGCCAGCAGTGGGCGGGAGAACACTGAAGCTTTCTTT.

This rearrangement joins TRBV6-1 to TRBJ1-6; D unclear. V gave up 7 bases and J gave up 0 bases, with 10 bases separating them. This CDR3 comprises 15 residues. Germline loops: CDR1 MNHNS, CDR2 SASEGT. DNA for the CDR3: TGTGCCAGCAAGTCGCCGAGCTCCTATAATTCACCCCTCCACTTT. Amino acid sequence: CASKSPSSYNSPLHF.

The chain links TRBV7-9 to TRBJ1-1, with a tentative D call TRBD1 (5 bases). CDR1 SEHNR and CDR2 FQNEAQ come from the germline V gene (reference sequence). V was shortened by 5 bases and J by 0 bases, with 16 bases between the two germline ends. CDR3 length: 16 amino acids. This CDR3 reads CASSARIGGMNTEAFF. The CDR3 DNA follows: TGTGCCAGCAGCGCCCGGATTGGGGGGATGAACACTGAAGCTTTCTTT.

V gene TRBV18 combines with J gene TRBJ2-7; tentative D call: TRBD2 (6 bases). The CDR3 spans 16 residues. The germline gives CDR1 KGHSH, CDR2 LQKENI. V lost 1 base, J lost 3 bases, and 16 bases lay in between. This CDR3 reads CASSPLSLRGGYEQYF. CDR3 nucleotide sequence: TGTGCCAGCTCACCACTCAGCTTGCGGGGAGGCTACGAGCAGTACTTC. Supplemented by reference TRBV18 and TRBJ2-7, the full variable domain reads NAGVMQNPRHLVRRRGQEARLRCSPMKGHSHVYWYRQLPEEGLKFMVYLQKENIIDESGMPKERFSAEFPKEGPSILRIQQVVRGDSAAYFCASSPLSLRGGYEQYFGPGTRLTVT.

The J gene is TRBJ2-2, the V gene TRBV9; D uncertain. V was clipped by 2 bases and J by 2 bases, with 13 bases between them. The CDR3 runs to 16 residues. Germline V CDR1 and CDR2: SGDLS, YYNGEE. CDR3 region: CASSVGTSSNTGELFF. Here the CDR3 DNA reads TGTGCCAGCAGCGTGGGAACATCGAGTAACACCGGGGAGCTGTTTTTT.

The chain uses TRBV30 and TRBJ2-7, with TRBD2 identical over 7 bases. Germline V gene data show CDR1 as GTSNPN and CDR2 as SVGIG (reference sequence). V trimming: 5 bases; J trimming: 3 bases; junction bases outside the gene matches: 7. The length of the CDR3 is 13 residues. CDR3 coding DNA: TGTGCCTGGGGGACCGGGAGGAGCTACGAGCAGTACTTC. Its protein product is CAWGTGRSYEQYF.

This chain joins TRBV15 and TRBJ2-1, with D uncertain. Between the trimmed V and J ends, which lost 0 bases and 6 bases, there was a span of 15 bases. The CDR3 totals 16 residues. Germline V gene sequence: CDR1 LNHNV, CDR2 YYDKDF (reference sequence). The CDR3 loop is CATSRDSGGPTNEQFF. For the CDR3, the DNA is TGTGCCACCAGCAGAGATTCGGGCGGACCCACCAATGAGCAGTTCTTC.

CDR3 sequence reads: CASSLEPGGFNYGYTF. In nucleotides, the CDR3 is TGTGCCAGCAGCTTAGAGCCAGGGGGCTTTAACTATGGCTACACCTTC. This chain uses TRBV11-2 with TRBJ1-2; TRBD1 agrees at 8 bases. There are 16 residues in the CDR3. Germline assignment: CDR1 SGHAT and CDR2 FQNNGV. J lost 1 base, V lost 0 bases, and 4 bases had no gene match.

DNA for the CDR3: TGCGCCAGCAGCCAATTTGTGGGTTCGGACACCGGGGAGCTGTTTTTT. Encoded protein: CASSQFVGSDTGELFF. The gene calls are TRBV4-3 and TRBJ2-2, with D unclear. Germline lookup yields CDR1 LGHNA and CDR2 YSLEER. The ends were cut back, 2 bases at V and 3 bases at J, with 13 bases in the middle. The CDR3 is 16 residues long.

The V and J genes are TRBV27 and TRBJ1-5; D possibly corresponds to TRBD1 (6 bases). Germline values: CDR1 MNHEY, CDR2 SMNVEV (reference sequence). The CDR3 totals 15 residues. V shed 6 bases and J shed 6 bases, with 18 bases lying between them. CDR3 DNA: TGTGCCAGCAGATTGGGGGCGGGGGCGGGTCAGCCCCAGCATTTT. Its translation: CASRLGAGAGQPQHF.

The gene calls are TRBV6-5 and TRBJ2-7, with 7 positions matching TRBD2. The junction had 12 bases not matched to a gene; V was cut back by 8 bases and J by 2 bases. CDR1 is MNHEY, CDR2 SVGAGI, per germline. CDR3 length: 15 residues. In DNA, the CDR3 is TGTGCCAGCGGCAAGGGAGGGACTCTAGCCTACGAGCAGTACTTC. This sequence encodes CASGKGGTLAYEQYF.

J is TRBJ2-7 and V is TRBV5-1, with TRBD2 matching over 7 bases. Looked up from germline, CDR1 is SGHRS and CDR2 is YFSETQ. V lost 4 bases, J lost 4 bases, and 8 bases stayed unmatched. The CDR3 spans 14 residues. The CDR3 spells CASSPAGAAYEQYF. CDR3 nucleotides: TGCGCCAGCAGCCCGGCGGGAGCGGCTTACGAGCAGTACTTC.

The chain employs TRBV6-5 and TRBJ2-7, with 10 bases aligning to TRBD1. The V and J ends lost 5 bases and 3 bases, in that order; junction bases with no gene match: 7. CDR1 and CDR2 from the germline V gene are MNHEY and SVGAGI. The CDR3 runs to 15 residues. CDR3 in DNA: TGTGCCAGCAGTACAGAGCGGACAGGGGGCTACGAGCAGTACTTC. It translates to CASSTERTGGYEQYF.

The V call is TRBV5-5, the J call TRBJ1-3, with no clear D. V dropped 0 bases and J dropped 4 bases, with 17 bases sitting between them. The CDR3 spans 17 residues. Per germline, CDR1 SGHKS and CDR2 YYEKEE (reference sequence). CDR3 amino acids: CASSLGARVLGGNTIYF. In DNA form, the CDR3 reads TGTGCCAGCAGCTTGGGCGCTCGGGTGCTTGGCGGAAACACCATATATTTT.

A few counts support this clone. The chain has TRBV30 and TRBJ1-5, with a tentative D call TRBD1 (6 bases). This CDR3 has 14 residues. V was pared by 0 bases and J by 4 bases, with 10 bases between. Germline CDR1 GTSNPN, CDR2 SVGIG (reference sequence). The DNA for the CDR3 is TGTGCCTGGAGTGTACGCAGGGGAAATCAGCCCCAGCATTTT. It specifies CAWSVRRGNQPQHF.

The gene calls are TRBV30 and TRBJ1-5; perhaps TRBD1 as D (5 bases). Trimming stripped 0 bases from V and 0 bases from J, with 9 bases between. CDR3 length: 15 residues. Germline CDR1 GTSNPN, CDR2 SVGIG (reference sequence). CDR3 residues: CAWSVRDDSNQPQHF. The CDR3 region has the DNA TGTGCCTGGAGTGTCCGGGACGATAGCAATCAGCCCCAGCATTTT.

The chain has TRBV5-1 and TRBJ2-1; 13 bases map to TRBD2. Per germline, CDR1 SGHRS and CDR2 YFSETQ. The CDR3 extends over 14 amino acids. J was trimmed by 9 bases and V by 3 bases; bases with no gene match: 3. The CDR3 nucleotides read TGCGCCAGCAGCTGGACTAGCGGGAGTAGTGAGCAGTTCTTC. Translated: CASSWTSGSSEQFF.

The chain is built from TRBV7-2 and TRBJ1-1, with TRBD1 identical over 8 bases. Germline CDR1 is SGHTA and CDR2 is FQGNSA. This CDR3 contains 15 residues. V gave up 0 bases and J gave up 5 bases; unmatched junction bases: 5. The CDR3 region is CASSLARDRGTEAFF. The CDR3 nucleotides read TGTGCCAGCAGCTTAGCGAGAGACAGGGGAACTGAAGCTTTCTTT.

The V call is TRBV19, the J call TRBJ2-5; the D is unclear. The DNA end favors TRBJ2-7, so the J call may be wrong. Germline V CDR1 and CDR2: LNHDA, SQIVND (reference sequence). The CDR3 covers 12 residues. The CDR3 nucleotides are TGTGCCAGTCAGTCCCGCTCCTACGAGCAGTACTTC. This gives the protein CASQSRSYEQYF.